A single sample gave rise to the 29 T cell receptor beta chains below, sequenced in a study of PD-L1 blockade in urothelial cancer. The protocol was immunoSEQ multiplex PCR, while the TCRdb copy is restricted to in-frame clones and leaves out a portion. The table shows fewer than 130,000 clones, with 70% to 85% occurring only once. The specimen was PBMCs, collected around atezolizumab (anti-PD-L1) treatment. The receptor set was obtained from a man in his fifties or sixties with urothelial cancer.

This clone was detected once. The rearrangement uses TRBV19 and TRBJ1-1, with D possibly TRBD1 on 6 matching bases. Trimming left V 10 bases short and J 6 bases short, with 12 bases between. The CDR3 loop spans 11 amino acids. Looked up from germline, CDR1 is LNHDA and CDR2 is SQIVND (reference sequence). The CDR3 region is CAIARGAEAFF. The CDR3 DNA is TGTGCCATCGCCAGGGGTGCTGAAGCTTTCTTT.

The V call is TRBV6-1, the J call TRBJ2-5; the match to TRBD1 covers 7 bases. V shed 1 base and J 5 bases; nucleotides not matched to a gene: 7. This CDR3 region has 15 residues. The V gene's germline CDR1 is MNHNS and CDR2 SASEGT. This CDR3 is CASSEGRGRGETQYF. The DNA of the CDR3 is TGTGCCAGCAGTGAAGGAAGGGGGCGCGGGGAGACCCAGTACTTC.

This chain uses TRBV4-2 with TRBJ2-6; D is unclear. CDR1 is LGHNA, CDR2 YNFKEQ, per germline. V lost 4 bases, J lost 0 bases, and 7 bases lay in between. CDR3 size: 15 residues. The CDR3 protein is CASSPSNSGANVLTF. The DNA of the CDR3 is TGTGCCAGCAGCCCGAGTAACTCTGGGGCCAACGTCCTGACTTTC.

This chain links TRBV7-9 with TRBJ2-4, with D tentatively TRBD1 (5 bases). The length of the CDR3 is 13 residues. CDR1 and CDR2 (germline): SEHNR, FQNEAQ (reference sequence). V was trimmed by 6 bases and J by 2 bases, leaving 8 bases between them. CDR3 sequence reads: CASRSGSKNIQYF. In nucleotides, the CDR3 is TGTGCCAGCAGGTCAGGGTCCAAAAACATTCAGTACTTC.

This chain joins TRBV21-1 and TRBJ2-5; TRBD1, as called in the table, went unchecked against the DNA. TRBV21-1 is a pseudogene. This CDR3 region has 14 residues. In DNA form, the CDR3 reads TGTGCCAGCCCCCGGCTGGGCCGAAAAGAGACCCAGTACTTC. Translating it yields CASPRLGRKETQYF.

V is TRBV6-6 and J is TRBJ1-2, with 8 bases fitting TRBD1. Germline V CDR1 and CDR2: MNHNY, SVGAGI (reference sequence). The CDR3 has 14 amino acids. The J segment lost 4 bases and the V segment lost 5 bases, leaving 6 bases of the junction unmatched. The CDR3, as DNA: TGTGCCAGCAGTGGGACAGGCGTCTTCTATGGCTACACCTTC. This translates into CASSGTGVFYGYTF.

The rearrangement joins TRBV2 to TRBJ2-5; possibly TRBD2 for D (6 bases). The CDR3 has 13 residues. The V end lost 6 bases, the J end lost 0 bases, and 8 bases lay between the germline ends. CDR1 is SNHLY, CDR2 FYNNEI, per germline. The CDR3 spells CASSRDYQETQYF. In DNA, the CDR3 is TGTGCCAGCAGCCGGGACTACCAAGAGACCCAGTACTTC.

The rearrangement uses TRBV5-1 and TRBJ2-3, with TRBD2 matching 12 bases. V shed 0 bases and J 1 base; nucleotides not matched to a gene: 6. Germline V gene sequence: CDR1 SGHRS, CDR2 YFSETQ. The CDR3 has 18 residues. CDR3 in amino acids: CASSLGLAGGPGTDTQYF. The CDR3 DNA reads as TGCGCCAGCAGCTTGGGGCTAGCGGGAGGGCCGGGCACAGATACGCAGTATTTT.

Details on this clone: At one end the junction does not follow the germline gene, possibly because of a read error. This chain joins TRBV15 and TRBJ1-4; D remains ambiguous. The CDR3 is made up of 17 amino acids. Germline V CDR1 and CDR2: LNHNV, YYDKDF (reference sequence). CDR3 protein: CATSGDTSGPVGEKLFF. CDR3 coding DNA: TGTGCCACCAGCGGAGACACCTCAGGTCCAGTCGGAGAAAAACTGTTTTTT. Variable domain in full (rest from reference TRBV15 and TRBJ1-4): DAMVIQNPRYQVTQFGKPVTLSCSQTLNHNVMYWYQQKSSQAPKLLFHYYDKDFNNEADTPDNFQSRRPNTSFCFLDIRSPGLGDTAMYLCATSGDTSGPVGEKLFFGSGTQLSVL.

The chain combines TRBV9 with TRBJ2-6; D gene ambiguous. CDR1 and CDR2 (germline): SGDLS, YYNGEE. This CDR3 has 14 residues. Trimming cost V 7 bases and J 0 bases, with 8 bases left between them. The CDR3 DNA reads as TGTGCCAGCTCCCGGGTCTCTGGGGCCAACGTCCTGACTTTC. The encoded protein is CASSRVSGANVLTF.

This sequence joins TRBV13 and TRBJ2-7; TRBD1 matches at 10 bases. This CDR3 is built from 14 residues. The germline gives CDR1 PRHDT, CDR2 FYEKMQ (reference sequence). J was trimmed by 7 bases and V by 5 bases; bases with no gene match: 8. The CDR3 DNA follows: TGTGCCAGCAGCACCCGACAGGGGGCGGTGGAGCAGTACTTC. Encoded protein: CASSTRQGAVEQYF.

The chain recombines TRBV7-9 with TRBJ2-7, with D possibly being TRBD1 (7 bases). Germline CDR1 is SEHNR and CDR2 is FQNEAQ (reference sequence). The CDR3 length is 18 residues. Trimming shortened V by 5 bases and J by 7 bases, and 30 bases separated the two germline ends. CDR3: CASSTRDSTHLLEGEQYF. CDR3 sequence (DNA): TGTGCCAGCAGCACCCGGGACAGCACACATCTCTTGGAGGGTGAGCAGTACTTC. Full variable domain (rest looked up from reference TRBV7-9 and TRBJ2-7): DTGVSQNPRHKITKRGQNVTFRCDPISEHNRLYWYRQTLGQGPEFLTYFQNEAQLEKSRLLSDRFSAERPKGSFSTLEIQRTEQGDSAMYLCASSTRDSTHLLEGEQYFGPGTRLTVT.

The chain uses TRBV14 and TRBJ2-7; 7 bases agree with TRBD1. The CDR3 totals 9 residues. The V segment lost 10 bases and the J segment 7 bases; nucleotides outside the gene matches: 1. Germline CDR1 and CDR2: SGHDN and FVKESK. The CDR3 region is CAKGAEQYF. The DNA for the CDR3 is TGTGCCAAGGGGGCGGAGCAGTACTTC.

This chain links TRBV5-1 with TRBJ2-7; TRBD1 agrees at 7 bases. Looked up from germline, CDR1 is SGHRS and CDR2 is YFSETQ. J gave up 0 bases and V 1 base, and 4 bases lay outside the gene matches. The CDR3 covers 15 residues. This chain's CDR3 is CASSLSAGGSYEQYF. The DNA of the CDR3 is TGCGCCAGCAGCTTGTCTGCAGGGGGCTCCTACGAGCAGTACTTC.

The chain uses TRBV18 and TRBJ1-1; D may be TRBD1 (6 bases). CDR1 and CDR2 from the germline V gene are KGHSH and LQKENI. V dropped 2 bases and J dropped 7 bases, with 11 bases sitting between them. The CDR3 runs to 13 residues. The CDR3 DNA sequence: TGTGCCAGCTCACCAAAACAGGGATTTGAAGCTTTCTTT. It translates to CASSPKQGFEAFF.

CDR3 sequence reads: CASSLGRVETQYF. CDR3 nucleotides: TGTGCCAGCAGCTTGGGGAGGGTTGAGACCCAGTACTTC. The rearrangement joins TRBV5-6 to TRBJ2-5; tentatively, D is TRBD2 (6 bases). With 0 bases removed from V and 5 bases from J, the gap between germline ends came to 8 bases. The CDR3 is 13 amino acids. Germline CDR1 reads SGHDT; CDR2 reads YYEEEE.

CDR3 in DNA: TGTGCCAGCAGTGCACAGGGGAACAATCAGCCCCAGCATTTT. Protein sequence: CASSAQGNNQPQHF. The chain couples TRBV2 to TRBJ1-5; 7 nucleotides line up with TRBD1. The CDR3 sequence is 14 residues long. CDR1 is SNHLY, CDR2 FYNNEI, per germline. The trim removed 4 bases at V and 3 bases at J, leaving 3 bases unmatched.

This clone turned up a few times. V usage is TRBV6-4 and J usage is TRBJ2-1; 12 bases are a match to TRBD2. Germline loops: CDR1 MRHNA, CDR2 SNTAGT. This CDR3 has 19 residues. The V gene end was trimmed by 7 bases and the J gene end by 7 bases; junction bases not matched to a gene: 20. This CDR3 is CASTTVIGRLAGVGNEQFF. Here the CDR3 DNA reads TGTGCCAGCACCACTGTAATAGGCAGACTAGCGGGAGTGGGGAATGAGCAGTTCTTC.

V is TRBV4-1 and J is TRBJ2-7; TRBD1 is a possible D gene (5 bases). The CDR3 length is 19 residues. The V and J ends lost 1 base and 0 bases respectively, with 22 bases between them. Germline V CDR1 and CDR2: MGHRA, YSYEKL. CDR3 residues: CASSQGVFPGSGRSYEQYF. CDR3 DNA sequence: TGCGCCAGCAGCCAAGGTGTGTTTCCAGGGTCAGGGCGCTCCTACGAGCAGTACTTC.

The chain recombines TRBV10-1 with TRBJ1-2; D call uncertain. The CDR3 totals 15 residues. Trimming removed 1 base from V and 0 bases from J, with 9 bases in between. Germline CDR1 WNHNN, CDR2 SYGVQD (reference sequence). The CDR3 DNA is TGCGCCAGCAGTGAGTGGGCAGCCGCTAACTATGGCTACACCTTC. Protein sequence: CASSEWAAANYGYTF.

The chain joins TRBV6-5 to TRBJ2-1, with 10 bases lining up with TRBD2. The CDR3 has 14 residues. CDR1 is MNHEY, CDR2 SVGAGI, per germline. The V and J ends lost 5 bases and 6 bases, in that order; junction bases with no gene match: 4. Here the CDR3 reads CASSGLAGVNEQFF. The CDR3, as DNA: TGTGCCAGCAGTGGTCTAGCGGGAGTCAATGAGCAGTTCTTC.

V gene TRBV5-4 combines with J gene TRBJ1-2; no reliable D call. CDR1 and CDR2 from the germline V gene are SGHNT and YYREEE (reference sequence). Deletions cut 4 bases from V and 5 bases from J, with 9 bases between. CDR3 size: 12 residues. For the CDR3, the DNA is TGTGCCAGCAGCGCGGAGATTTATGGCTACACCTTC. Translating it yields CASSAEIYGYTF.

The rearrangement links TRBV27 to TRBJ2-1, with D possibly TRBD2 on 5 matching bases. CDR1 is MNHEY, CDR2 SMNVEV, per germline (reference sequence). This CDR3 spans 15 amino acids. V shed 7 bases and J shed 1 base, with 14 bases lying between them. CDR3: CASTSASRSYNEQFF. The CDR3 nucleotides are TGTGCCAGCACTTCGGCTAGCAGGTCCTACAATGAGCAGTTCTTC.

The CDR3: CASSFRQGDETQYF. CDR3 DNA: TGTGCCAGCAGTTTCCGACAGGGGGATGAGACCCAGTACTTC. The chain joins TRBV28 to TRBJ2-5, with TRBD1 matching 9 bases. Germline-derived CDR1 and CDR2 are MDHEN and SYDVKM. CDR3 length: 14 amino acids. The J segment lost 5 bases and the V segment lost 3 bases, leaving 4 bases of the junction unmatched. The whole variable domain, remainder taken from reference TRBV28 and TRBJ2-5, is DVKVTQSSRYLVKRTGEKVFLECVQDMDHENMFWYRQDPGLGLRLIYFSYDVKMKEKGDIPEGYSVSREKKERFSLILESASTNQTSMYLCASSFRQGDETQYFGPGTRLLVL.

The rearrangement uses TRBV19 and TRBJ2-7; 8 bases align to TRBD2. The CDR3 runs to 15 residues. CDR1 LNHDA and CDR2 SQIVND come from the germline V gene (reference sequence). V shed 8 bases, J shed 5 bases, and the junction held 14 bases outside the gene matches. The CDR3 here is CASSDGLREVHEQYF. The CDR3 DNA sequence: TGTGCCAGTTCGGACGGTCTGCGGGAGGTCCACGAGCAGTACTTC.

The chain employs TRBV7-9 and TRBJ2-5, with a possible D match to TRBD1 (6 bases). The J call may be wrong; the DNA end is better matched by TRBJ2-7. Germline CDR1 SEHNR, CDR2 FQNEAQ (reference sequence). This CDR3 is 13 amino acids long. The CDR3 coding sequence is TGTGCCACCAAGGGGGTCAGCTCCTACGAGCAGTACTTC. Its translation: CATKGVSSYEQYF.

This clone was found a few times. The rearrangement joins TRBV25-1 to TRBJ1-1; D call uncertain. CDR3 length: 11 amino acids. Germline lookup yields CDR1 MGHDK and CDR2 SYGVNS. The V and J ends lost 6 bases and 1 base respectively, with 3 bases between them. The CDR3 loop reads CASSWNTEAFF. CDR3 nucleotides: TGTGCCAGCAGCTGGAACACTGAAGCTTTCTTT.

This rearrangement joins TRBV4-1 to TRBJ2-5, with TRBD2 matching 9 bases. Germline V CDR1 and CDR2: MGHRA, YSYEKL. The CDR3 spans 16 residues. J gave up 4 bases and V 3 bases, and 9 bases lay outside the gene matches. CDR3 bases: TGCGCCAGCAGCCATCTCGCGGGAGGGCCGGGAGAGACCCAGTACTTC. Encoded protein: CASSHLAGGPGETQYF.

The rearrangement links TRBV7-9 to TRBJ1-4; D is undetermined. Germline V gene lookup returns CDR1 SEHNR and CDR2 FQNEAQ (reference sequence). Trimming removed 5 bases at V and 8 bases at J, with 15 bases between. The length of the CDR3 is 14 residues. The CDR3: CASSPAGAKEKLFF. The CDR3 nucleotides are TGTGCCAGCAGCCCGGCAGGCGCGAAGGAAAAACTGTTTTTT.